The rows below give T cell receptor beta chains drawn from one sample of a study of technical replicates of blood from several donors. Profiling relied on immunoSEQ multiplex PCR, and the TCRdb table lists in-frame clones only, not all of them. Here the sample spans roughly 80,000 clones, less than 95% being singletons. Sequenced: T cells isolated from PBMCs. These TCRs come from a human donor in good health. The CDR3 runs from the conserved cysteine through the conserved F or W. D genes are given only for firm matches. The size entry is marked missing in some rows and otherwise reads once, few, many or a size class.

V gene	D gene	J gene	clone size	CDR3 DNA	CDR3 protein
TRBV7-2	NA	TRBJ1-5	NA	TGTGCCAGCAGTCTTAGTGCCCGACAGTATAGCAATCAGCCCCAGCATTTT	CASSLSARQYSNQPQHF
TRBV5-4	TRBD2	TRBJ2-1	NA	TGTGCCAGCAGCTTGGTGGCGGGAGGTGTTAATGAGCAGTTCTTC	CASSLVAGGVNEQFF
TRBV28	TRBD1	TRBJ2-7	NA	TGTGCCAGCAGCGACCCGACAGGGATTGACGAGCAGTACTTC	CASSDPTGIDEQYF
TRBV9	NA	TRBJ1-1	NA	TGTGCCAGCAGCGTAGGTGGGGAGGGCTTGAGCACTGAAGCTTTCTTT	CASSVGGEGLSTEAFF
TRBV5-6	TRBD2	TRBJ2-7	NA	TGTGCCAGCAGCTACGCGGGGGATATCTACGAGCAGTACTTC	CASSYAGDIYEQYF
TRBV7-2	NA	TRBJ1-5	NA	TGTGCCAGCAGCTCAAACGCTCGAGAGATTCAGCCCCAGCATTTT	CASSSNAREIQPQHF
TRBV2	TRBD1	TRBJ1-5	NA	TGTGCCAGCAGTGAAGAGACAGGGAGTCAGCCCCAGCATTTT	CASSEETGSQPQHF
TRBV28	NA	TRBJ2-7	NA	TGTGCCAGCAGTTATCCCCGAGCGGTCCTCCCCGGTGGCGAGCAGTACTTC	CASSYPRAVLPGGEQYF
TRBV5-4	TRBD1	TRBJ2-3	NA	TGTGCCAGCAGCTTGGGGCAGGGGGTGACAGATACGCAGTATTTT	CASSLGQGVTDTQYF
TRBV9	NA	TRBJ2-6	NA	TGTGCCAGCAGCGGACAGGGAGGAGCCAACGTCCTGACTTTC	CASSGQGGANVLTF
TRBV9	NA	TRBJ1-4	NA	TGTGCCAGCAGCGCCCCCGGCGGTGGGACTAATGAAAAACTGTTTTTT	CASSAPGGGTNEKLFF
TRBV6-1	TRBD1	TRBJ2-7	NA	TGTGCCAGCAGGGGACAGGGGGCCTACGAGCAGTACTTC	CASRGQGAYEQYF
TRBV6-6	NA	TRBJ1-5	NA	TGTGCCAGCAGTTACCGAGATCAGCCCCAGCATTTT	CASSYRDQPQHF
TRBV4-1	TRBD1	TRBJ2-1	few	TGCGCCAGCAGCCAAGGCTTATTGACAGGGGGACGCAATGAGCAGTTCTTC	CASSQGLLTGGRNEQFF
TRBV6-5	NA	TRBJ1-2	NA	TGTGCCAGCAGTTACCTTCAGGGTGGCTACACCTTC	CASSYLQGGYTF
TRBV6-5	NA	TRBJ1-6	NA	TGTGCCAGCAGCCCGGGACACCCAAATAATTCACCCCTCCACTTT	CASSPGHPNNSPLHF
TRBV28	NA	TRBJ1-2	NA	TGTGCCAGCAGTTCGTGGACATCCATGAGGCCCGTCTATGGCTACACCTTC	CASSSWTSMRPVYGYTF
TRBV7-9	NA	TRBJ1-4	NA	TGTGCCAGCAGCCCTACCCAGGGCCCCAATGAAAAACTGTTTTTT	CASSPTQGPNEKLFF
TRBV7-8	NA	TRBJ2-7	NA	TGTGCCAGCAGTAGACAGGTACTATACGAGCAGTACTTC	CASSRQVLYEQYF
TRBV28	TRBD1	TRBJ1-1	NA	TGTGCCAGCAGGTCGGGACAGGTAACGTCTGAAGCTTTCTTT	CASRSGQVTSEAFF
TRBV18	TRBD1	TRBJ1-1	NA	TGTGCCAGCTCAAGGACAGGCGCTAACACTGAAGCTTTCTTT	CASSRTGANTEAFF
TRBV29-1	NA	TRBJ2-7	NA	TGCAGCGGCGGGGACAGCTCCTACGAGCAGTACTTC	CSGGDSSYEQYF
TRBV11-2	NA	TRBJ2-2	NA	TGTGCCAGCAGCTCTAGACCCGGGGAGCTGTTTTTT	CASSSRPGELFF
TRBV5-1	NA	TRBJ1-1	NA	TGCGCCAGCAGCCAGGGGCAGTTGGGCACTGAAGCTTTCTTT	CASSQGQLGTEAFF
TRBV7-6	NA	TRBJ1-1	NA	TGTGCCAGCAGCTTTTCGAAATTGACTCGATCGAACACTGAAGCTTTCTTT	CASSFSKLTRSNTEAFF
TRBV7-3	TRBD2	TRBJ2-4	NA	TGTGCCAGCAGCTCTAGCGGGGCCTCCAATAAAGCCAAAAACATTCAGTACTTC	CASSSSGASNKAKNIQYF
TRBV5-8	TRBD1	TRBJ1-2	NA	TGTGCCAGCAGCTTATTAGGACAGGGTGAGGGCTACACCTTC	CASSLLGQGEGYTF
TRBV2	NA	TRBJ2-1	NA	TGTGCCAGCATTTTAGAGCGAGGTGAGCAGTTCTTC	CASILERGEQFF
TRBV27	NA	TRBJ1-1	NA	TGTGCCAGCAGTCCGAACGGGGATGAAGCTTTCTTT	CASSPNGDEAFF
TRBV4-1	TRBD1	TRBJ1-1	NA	TGCGCCAGCAGCCAAGTTCCAGGGGGTGGCACTGAAGCTTTCTTT	CASSQVPGGGTEAFF
TRBV28	NA	TRBJ1-1	NA	TGTGCCAGCAGCCCCGTTAGATTCAACACTGAAGCTTTCTTT	CASSPVRFNTEAFF
TRBV11-3	TRBD2	TRBJ2-5	NA	TGTGCCAGCAGCTTAGAGCCTCGGGGGGTTACATACCAAGAGACCCAGTACTTC	CASSLEPRGVTYQETQYF
TRBV29-1	NA	TRBJ2-2	NA	TGCAGCGTTCGGGGCGGGGGCATCACCGGGGAGCTGTTTTTT	CSVRGGGITGELFF
TRBV19	NA	TRBJ2-1	NA	TGTGCCAGTAGTATAGACGGGAGTTCCTACAATGAGCAGTTCTTC	CASSIDGSSYNEQFF
TRBV27	NA	TRBJ1-3	NA	TGTGCCAGCAGTCCTTCGGGAGGAAACACCATATATTTT	CASSPSGGNTIYF
TRBV4-3	TRBD2	TRBJ2-1	NA	TGCGCCAGCAGCTCGGGGGGAGGGGTGGTTGGTGAGCAGTTCTTC	CASSSGGGVVGEQFF
TRBV29-1	NA	TRBJ1-1	many	TGCAGCGTTTCCAGGGGTGGATATGCTTTCTTT	CSVSRGGYAFF
TRBV28	NA	TRBJ2-7	NA	TGTGCCAGCATCCTAGGCCACGAGCAGTACTTC	CASILGHEQYF
TRBV9	TRBD2	TRBJ2-3	NA	TGTGCCAGCAGCGTAGCTGGGCTAGCGGGAGTCACAGATACGCAGTATTTT	CASSVAGLAGVTDTQYF
TRBV10-3	TRBD1	TRBJ1-1	NA	TGTGCCATCAGCCCTCGGACAGGGGGCTACACTGAAGCTTTCTTT	CAISPRTGGYTEAFF
TRBV19	NA	TRBJ1-2	NA	TGTGCCAGTAGCCCCTTGGGGGGGGCGGGCGGCTACACCTTC	CASSPLGGAGGYTF
TRBV9	TRBD2	TRBJ2-3	NA	TGTGCCAGCAGCTTAGCGGGAGTAGGCACAGATACGCAGTATTTT	CASSLAGVGTDTQYF
TRBV4-1	TRBD2	TRBJ2-1	NA	TGCGCCAGCAGCCAGGTATTATTAGGACTAGAAGGCGGTGAGCAGTTCTTC	CASSQVLLGLEGGEQFF
TRBV6-5	NA	TRBJ2-7	NA	TGTGCCAGCAGTCAGGGGGGTCTTACCTACGAGCAGTACTTC	CASSQGGLTYEQYF
TRBV7-2	TRBD1	TRBJ1-1	NA	TGTGCCGCAGGGAGAGGACAGGGAGTAACTGAAGCTTTCTTT	CAAGRGQGVTEAFF
TRBV30	NA	TRBJ2-7	NA	TGTGCCTGTACAGTGAGCTCCTACGAGCAGTACTTC	CACTVSSYEQYF
TRBV7-2	TRBD2	TRBJ2-2	NA	TGTGCCAGCAGCCAAGCGACTAGCGGGAGAACCGGGGAGCTGTTTTTT	CASSQATSGRTGELFF
TRBV27	NA	TRBJ2-7	NA	TGTGCCAGCAGTTATGGGCGGGGCGCCTACGAGCAGTACTTC	CASSYGRGAYEQYF
TRBV27	NA	TRBJ2-7	NA	TGTGCCAGCAGTGAGGGTCGAGGGATAGGGTACGAGCAGTACTTC	CASSEGRGIGYEQYF
TRBV7-5	NA	TRBJ1-4	NA	TGTGTCAGAACCACCTCAGGGGCGAATGAAAAACTGTTTTTT	CVRTTSGANEKLFF
TRBV7-2	NA	TRBJ1-5	NA	TGTGCCAGCAGCTTAAATCTTGGGCCGCCCCAGCATTTT	CASSLNLGPPQHF
TRBV14	NA	TRBJ2-7	NA	TGTGCCAGCAGCCCCCCGGGATGGTCCTACGAGCAGTACTTC	CASSPPGWSYEQYF
TRBV6-5	NA	TRBJ1-3	NA	TGTGCCAGCATGCGGAGCTCTGGAAACACCATATATTTT	CASMRSSGNTIYF
TRBV19	NA	TRBJ2-1	NA	TGTGCCAGTAGTACAGGGGTGAATGAGCAGTTCTTC	CASSTGVNEQFF
TRBV6-4	TRBD1	TRBJ1-1	few	TGTGCCAGCAGTGACTCGGGACAGGGTGCTGAAGCTTTCTTT	CASSDSGQGAEAFF
TRBV4-3	NA	TRBJ2-3	NA	TGCGCCAGCAGCCAAGCAAGGACTGCCACAGATACGCAGTATTTT	CASSQARTATDTQYF
TRBV4-1	TRBD2	TRBJ2-4	NA	TGCGCCAGCGGGAGGGGAACGGACATTCAGTACTTC	CASGRGTDIQYF
TRBV7-2	TRBD1	TRBJ2-6	NA	TGTGCCAGCAGCGCAGACAGGGCTGGGGCCAACGTCCTGACTTTC	CASSADRAGANVLTF
TRBV19	NA	TRBJ2-7	once	TGTGCCAGTAGTATAGTAGTGACGGAGGAGCAGTACTTC	CASSIVVTEEQYF
TRBV2	TRBD1	TRBJ2-6	NA	TGTGCCAGCCTTGGCCGGGACAGGACACCCTCTGGGGCCAACGTCCTGACTTTC	CASLGRDRTPSGANVLTF